The sequence of this T cell receptor (beta chain) was determined in a study of vaccination and CD4 T cells after COVID-19. Cultured CD4+ T-cell DNA underwent Oncomine TCR Beta short-read sequencing. TCRdb processed the PCR reads anew with MiXCR; each CDR3 protein has one entry. The repertoire includes more than 15,000 distinct CDR3 sequences, roughly 23% of them detected once, and 7% to 8.5% sits in the top ten. Treatment in this sample: approximately 9-day PBMC culture with coronavirus spike peptide pools or control peptides (ViraFEST assay). A few counts support this clonotype. Its antigen is unidentified. The CDR3 consists of 14 residues. The V gene's germline CDR1 is LNHDA and CDR2 SQIVND (reference sequence). J gave up 5 bases and V 6 bases, and 8 bases lay outside the gene matches.

The sample consisted of cultured CD4+ T cells from blood. The chain is built from TRBV19 and TRBJ2-5, with 8 bases fitting TRBD1. This receptor was taken from a human donor with COVID-19. CDR3 residues: CASRTQGAGETQYF. The CDR3 nucleotides are TGTGCCAGTAGAACTCAGGGGGCCGGTGAGACCCAGTACTTC.